This TCR beta chain is from a study of blood T cell repertoires in COVID-19. The repertoire was sequenced with immunoSEQ multiplex PCR; TCRdb's copy has only in-frame clones and lacks some. This table has roughly 40,000 clones, 81% appearing once. This clone was detected once. CDR3 length: 15 residues. V gave up 5 bases and J gave up 5 bases, with 16 bases separating them. CDR1 and CDR2 (germline): SEHNR, FQNEAQ (reference sequence). This sequence originates from a man older than 75 with active or convalescent COVID-19. This chain joins TRBV7-9 and TRBJ2-1; D uncertain. The sequenced sample was peripheral blood. The CDR3 loop reads CASSHSEAANNEQFF. In nucleotides, the CDR3 is TGTGCCAGCAGCCATAGTGAGGCGGCGAACAATGAGCAGTTCTTC.